This TCR beta chain was obtained from a study of T cells after yellow fever vaccination. CDR1 SGHVS and CDR2 FQNEAQ come from the germline V gene. The junction had 6 bases not matched to a gene; V was cut back by 1 base and J by 7 bases. The CDR3 extends over 17 amino acids. Points from the study as a whole: Some clonotypes were seen in both the CD4 and the CD8 compartments. These made up a small share and likely arose from convergent recombination. Researchers cautioned that FACS-sorted repertoires could harbor abundant clonotypes contaminating from the bulk population. Clones from primary vaccination mostly reappeared after the booster (96% CD4, over 85% CD8).

TCR cDNA, made by 5'RACE template switching, carried an added universal primer site and UMIs. From the 5' RACE reads, TCRdb called clonotypes with MiXCR, one entry per CDR3 protein. This sample yields about 580,000 distinct CDR3 sequences, of which about 17% are seen a single time; 15% to 20% belongs to the top ten. In the case of this clonotype: Its antigen is undetermined.

The TCR sequence derives from a man aged 18 to 29 who received the YFV17D yellow fever vaccine. The sequences come from PBMCs, collected about 5 days after the first yellow fever vaccination. The chain is built from TRBV7-8 and TRBJ2-1; TRBD2 agrees at 14 bases. The CDR3 sequence: CASSLGTSGGWLNEQFF. DNA of the CDR3: TGTGCCAGCAGCTTAGGGACTAGCGGGGGGTGGTTGAATGAGCAGTTCTTC.